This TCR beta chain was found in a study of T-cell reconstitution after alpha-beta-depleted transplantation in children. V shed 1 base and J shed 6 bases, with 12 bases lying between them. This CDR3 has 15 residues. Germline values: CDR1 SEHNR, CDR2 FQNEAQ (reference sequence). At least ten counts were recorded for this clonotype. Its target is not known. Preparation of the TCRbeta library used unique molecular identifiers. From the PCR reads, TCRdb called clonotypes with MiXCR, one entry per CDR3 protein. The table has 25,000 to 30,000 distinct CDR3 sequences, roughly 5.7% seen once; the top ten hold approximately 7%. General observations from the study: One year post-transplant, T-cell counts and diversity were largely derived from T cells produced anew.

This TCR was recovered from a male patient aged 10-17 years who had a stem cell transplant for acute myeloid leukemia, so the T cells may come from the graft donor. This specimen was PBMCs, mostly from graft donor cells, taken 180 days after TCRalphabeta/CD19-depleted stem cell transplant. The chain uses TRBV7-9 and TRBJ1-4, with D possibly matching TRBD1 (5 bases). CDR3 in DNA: TGTGCCAGCAGCTTAGGTTTTTGGGGGGATGAAAAACTGTTTTTT. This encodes CASSLGFWGDEKLFF.